The entry that follows covers one TCR beta chain sequence. The antigen this receptor binds is unknown. No base-level quality is on record; no much larger clone is a single base apart. The twin pairs came from the European Cystic Fibrosis Twin and Sibling Study Cohort, which recruited patients from over a hundred CF clinics across 14 European countries. Zygosity and CFTR genotype were confirmed in-house, and zygosity was tested by multiplex PCR of nine short tandem repeat loci. Peripheral blood was sampled from each twin, and clinical parameters were recorded on the day of blood sampling. Genomic DNA was isolated from peripheral blood cells with phenol/chloroform and kept in TE buffer at 4 degrees C. This specimen comes from a study of monozygotic twins with cystic fibrosis (dated by TCRdb to about 2021). Regarding the complete study: Barcoded libraries were made from approximately 2.8 micrograms of fragmented DNA using approximately 15 PCR cycles. The study compared TCR beta repertoires within and between 16 monozygotic twin pairs with cystic fibrosis to assess genetic influence on V and J gene usage. On the day of blood sampling, twins were ranked among 850 to 1,300 cohort participants for weight-for-height and for FEVPerc (FEV1 disease centile). Data for three of the twin pairs had previously been reported in another context. Made up mostly of children and adolescents, the cohort included ten female and six male twin pairs ranging in age from roughly 2.0 to 40 years, with a median of roughly 8.4 years.

Inclusive of the bounding cysteine and phenylalanine, the CDR3 is 15 residues long. Of the read, only the CDR3 DNA is kept; its 45 bases are in frame from base 1. CDR1 and CDR2 were assigned from the germline V gene as LGHNA and YSLEER. Trimming costs V 0 bases and J 4 bases, and their ends lie 10 bases apart. TCR beta CDR3 regions were amplified by multiplex PCR using the immunoSEQ immune profiling system, following the manufacturer's instructions. An Illumina NextSeq system was used to carry out the sequencing. The study's own analysis went as follows. The immunoSEQ Analyzer platform handled processing of the sequence data, and clonality was calculated by taking the square root of Simpson's index of productive rearrangements. Similarity in V and J usage was quantified by Jensen-Shannon distance, and CDR3 generation probabilities were calculated with OLGA. Shared CDR3 sequences were searched against the immuneACCESS database (August 2020) and VDJdb (December 2020). Drawn from immuneACCESS, this table holds only the in-frame rearrangements with V and J called that TCRdb kept. Clones are partly lost; checked studies trace under half to an unresolved V gene and leave the rest unexplained. Clone size and V and J calls were adopted from that table, with D and trimming inferred from the DNA. The sample table shows about 26,000 clones, and 96% are seen once. Under 3% of the sample is taken by the ten largest.

Points the paper makes about the study in general: Monozygotic CF twin pairs shared significantly more nucleotide-identical clonotypes within each pair than unrelated CF individuals shared with one another (P = 0.000026, Mann-Whitney). Only a small cohort was studied, and no association of shared CDR3 numbers with age, concordance or disease severity was found. In 13 of 16 pairs, V gene usage most closely resembled the co-twin's, and the same held for J usage in 8 of 16 pairs, a pattern suggesting genetic constraints. Simpson clonality tended to be low (median approximately 0.01), which suggests a naive-dominated repertoire, although clonality was higher in the most severely affected patients.

This sequence originates from a girl aged 2 to 10 with cystic fibrosis. The chain is made from TRBV4-3 and TRBJ1-3; the D segment cannot be called with confidence. Sequenced input: blood. The CDR3 protein: CASSQDHSLGNTIYF. The nucleotide sequence reads TGCGCCAGCAGCCAAGATCACAGCCTGGGAAACACCATATATTTT.